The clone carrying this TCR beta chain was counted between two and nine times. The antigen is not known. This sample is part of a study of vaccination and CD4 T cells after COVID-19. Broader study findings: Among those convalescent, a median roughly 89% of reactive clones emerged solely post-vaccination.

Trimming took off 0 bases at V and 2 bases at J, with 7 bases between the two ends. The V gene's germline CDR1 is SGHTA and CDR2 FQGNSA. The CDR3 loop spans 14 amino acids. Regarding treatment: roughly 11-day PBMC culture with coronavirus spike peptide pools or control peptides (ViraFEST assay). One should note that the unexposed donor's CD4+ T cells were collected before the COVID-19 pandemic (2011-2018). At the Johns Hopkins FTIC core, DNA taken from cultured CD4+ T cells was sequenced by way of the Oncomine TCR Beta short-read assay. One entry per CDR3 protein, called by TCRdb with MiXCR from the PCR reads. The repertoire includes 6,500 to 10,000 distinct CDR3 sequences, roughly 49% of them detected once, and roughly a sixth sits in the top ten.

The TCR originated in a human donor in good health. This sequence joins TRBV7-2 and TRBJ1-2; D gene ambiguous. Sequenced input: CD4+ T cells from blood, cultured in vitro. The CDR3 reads CASSLAFRNYGYTF. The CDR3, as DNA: TGTGCCAGCAGCTTAGCGTTTCGGAACTATGGCTACACCTTC.